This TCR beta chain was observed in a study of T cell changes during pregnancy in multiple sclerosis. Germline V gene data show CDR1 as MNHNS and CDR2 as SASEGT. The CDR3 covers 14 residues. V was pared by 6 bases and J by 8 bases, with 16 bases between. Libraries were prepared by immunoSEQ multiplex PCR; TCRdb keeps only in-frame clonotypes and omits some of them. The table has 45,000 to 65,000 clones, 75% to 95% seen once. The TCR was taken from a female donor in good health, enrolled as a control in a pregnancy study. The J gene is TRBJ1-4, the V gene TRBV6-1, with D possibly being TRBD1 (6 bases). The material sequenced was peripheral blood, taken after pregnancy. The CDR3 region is CASRPRGQSEKLFF. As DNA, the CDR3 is TGTGCCAGCAGACCTCGTGGACAGAGCGAAAAACTGTTTTTT.